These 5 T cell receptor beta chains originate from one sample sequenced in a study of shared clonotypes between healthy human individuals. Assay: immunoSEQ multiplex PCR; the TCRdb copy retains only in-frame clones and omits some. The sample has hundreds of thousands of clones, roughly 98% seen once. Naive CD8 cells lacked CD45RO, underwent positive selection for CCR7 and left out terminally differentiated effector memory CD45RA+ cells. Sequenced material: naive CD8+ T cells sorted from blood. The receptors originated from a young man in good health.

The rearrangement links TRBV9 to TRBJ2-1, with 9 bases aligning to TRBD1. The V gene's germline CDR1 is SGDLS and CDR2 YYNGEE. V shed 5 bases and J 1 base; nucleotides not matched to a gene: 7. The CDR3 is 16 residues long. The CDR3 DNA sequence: TGTGCCAGCAGTCACCGCGACAGGGGGTCCTACAATGAGCAGTTCTTC. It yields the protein CASSHRDRGSYNEQFF.

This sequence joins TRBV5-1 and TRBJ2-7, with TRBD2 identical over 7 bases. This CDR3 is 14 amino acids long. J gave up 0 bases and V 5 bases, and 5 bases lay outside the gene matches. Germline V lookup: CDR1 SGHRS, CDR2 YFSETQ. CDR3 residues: CASREAGSSYEQYF. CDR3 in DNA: TGCGCCAGCAGAGAAGCGGGAAGCTCCTACGAGCAGTACTTC.

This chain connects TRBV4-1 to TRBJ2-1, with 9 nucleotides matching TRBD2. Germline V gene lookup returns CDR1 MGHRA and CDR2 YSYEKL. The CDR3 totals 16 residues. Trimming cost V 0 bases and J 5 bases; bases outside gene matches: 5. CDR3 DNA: TGCGCCAGCAGCCAAGATCGGCTAGCGGGGAACAATGAGCAGTTCTTC. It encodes CASSQDRLAGNNEQFF.

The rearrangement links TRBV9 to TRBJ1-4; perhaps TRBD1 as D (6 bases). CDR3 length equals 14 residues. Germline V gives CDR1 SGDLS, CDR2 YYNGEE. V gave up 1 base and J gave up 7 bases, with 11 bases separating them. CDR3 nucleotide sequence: TGTGCCAGCAGCGTAACACAGGGTGGTGAAAAACTGTTTTTT. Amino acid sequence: CASSVTQGGEKLFF.

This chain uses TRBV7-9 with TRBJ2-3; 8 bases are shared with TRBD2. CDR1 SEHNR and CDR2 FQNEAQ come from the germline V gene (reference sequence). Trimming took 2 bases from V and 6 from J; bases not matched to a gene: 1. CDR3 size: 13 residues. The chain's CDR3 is CASSLPSGDTQYF. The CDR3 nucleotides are TGTGCCAGCAGCTTACCTAGCGGGGATACGCAGTATTTT. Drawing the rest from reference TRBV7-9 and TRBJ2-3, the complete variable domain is DTGVSQNPRHKITKRGQNVTFRCDPISEHNRLYWYRQTLGQGPEFLTYFQNEAQLEKSRLLSDRFSAERPKGSFSTLEIQRTEQGDSAMYLCASSLPSGDTQYFGPGTRLTVL.